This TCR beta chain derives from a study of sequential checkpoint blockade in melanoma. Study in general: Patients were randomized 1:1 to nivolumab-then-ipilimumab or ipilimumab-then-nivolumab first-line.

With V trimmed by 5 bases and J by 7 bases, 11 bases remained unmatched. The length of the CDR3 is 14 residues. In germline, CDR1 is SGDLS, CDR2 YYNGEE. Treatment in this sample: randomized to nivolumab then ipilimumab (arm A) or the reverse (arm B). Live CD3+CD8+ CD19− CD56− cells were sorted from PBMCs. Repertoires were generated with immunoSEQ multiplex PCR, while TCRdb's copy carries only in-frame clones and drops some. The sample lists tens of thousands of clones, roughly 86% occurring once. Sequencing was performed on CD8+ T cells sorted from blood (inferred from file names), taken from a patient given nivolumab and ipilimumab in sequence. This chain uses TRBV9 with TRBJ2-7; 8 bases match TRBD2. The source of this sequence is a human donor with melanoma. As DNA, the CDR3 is TGTGCCAGCAGTTCCTCCACTAGCGGTACTGAGCAGTACTTC. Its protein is CASSSSTSGTEQYF.